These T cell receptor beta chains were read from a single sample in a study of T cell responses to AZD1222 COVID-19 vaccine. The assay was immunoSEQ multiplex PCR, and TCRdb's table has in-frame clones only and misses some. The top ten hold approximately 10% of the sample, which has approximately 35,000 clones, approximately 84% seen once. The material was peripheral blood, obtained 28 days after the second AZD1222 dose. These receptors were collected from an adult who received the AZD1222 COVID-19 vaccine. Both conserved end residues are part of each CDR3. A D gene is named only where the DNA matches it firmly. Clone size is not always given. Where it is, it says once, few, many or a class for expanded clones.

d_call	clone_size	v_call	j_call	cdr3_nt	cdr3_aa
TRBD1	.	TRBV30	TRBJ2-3	TGTGCCTGGAGAGGACAGGGGGCCCACACAGATACGCAGTATTTT	CAWRGQGAHTDTQYF
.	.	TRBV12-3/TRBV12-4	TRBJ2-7	TGTGCCAGCAGTTTTTTCAGGGCAGACGAGCAGTACTTC	CASSFFRADEQYF
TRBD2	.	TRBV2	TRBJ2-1	TGTGCCAGCAGGGAAACTAGCGGGAGTCGAAATGAGCAGTTCTTC	CASRETSGSRNEQFF
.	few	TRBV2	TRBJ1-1	TGTGCCAGCAGGGAACAGAACATGAACACTGAAGCTTTCTTT	CASREQNMNTEAFF
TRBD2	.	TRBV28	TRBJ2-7	TGTGCCAGCAGTCCACGACTAGCGGGCCTCTACGAGCAGTACTTC	CASSPRLAGLYEQYF
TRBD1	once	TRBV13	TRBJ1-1	TGTGCCAGCAGCAACACAGGGGGTCGAGGCACTGAAGCTTTCTTT	CASSNTGGRGTEAFF
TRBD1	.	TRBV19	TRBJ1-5	TGTGCCAGTAGTCTGGGACAGGGGGTTTCGGGGCAGCCCCAGCATTTT	CASSLGQGVSGQPQHF
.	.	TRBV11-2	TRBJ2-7	TGTGCCAGCAGCCCCAACGGGGGACCCTCCTACGAGCAGTACTTC	CASSPNGGPSYEQYF
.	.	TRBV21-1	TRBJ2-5	TGTGCCAGCAGCCTCCTCGTCCCGATGATGGCCCAGTACTTC	CASSLLVPMMAQYF
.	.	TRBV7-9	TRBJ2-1	TGTGCCAGCAGCTTAGGGCAGCCGAGTTACAATGAGCAGTTCTTC	CASSLGQPSYNEQFF
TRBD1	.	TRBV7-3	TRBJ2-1	TGTGCCAGCAGCTCGGGACAGCTAAGCCTCTACAATGAGCAGTTCTTC	CASSSGQLSLYNEQFF
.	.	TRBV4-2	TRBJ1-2	TGTGCCAGCAGTCCCACGGCCGAGTACTATGGCTACACCTTC	CASSPTAEYYGYTF
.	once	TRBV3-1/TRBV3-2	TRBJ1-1	TGTGCCAGCAGCCAAGGTGCCGGGACAACTTTCTTT	CASSQGAGTTFF
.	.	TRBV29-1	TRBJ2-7	TGCAGCGTTTCGCCGGGGGCTTCCTACGAGCAGTACTTC	CSVSPGASYEQYF
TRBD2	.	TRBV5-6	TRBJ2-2	TGTGCCAGCAGCTCCTTCGGACTAGCGGGAGGCCCTGCCCCCGGGGAGCTGTTTTTT	CASSSFGLAGGPAPGELFF
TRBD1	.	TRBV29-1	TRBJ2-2	TGCAGCGTGCTACCACAGGGGTCCGGGGAGCTGTTTTTT	CSVLPQGSGELFF
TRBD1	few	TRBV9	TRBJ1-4	TGTGCCAGCAGCGTATTAACAGGGGGGAGTGAAAAACTGTTTTTT	CASSVLTGGSEKLFF
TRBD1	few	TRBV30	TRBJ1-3	TGTGCCTGGAGTCGACAGGGGAGGTCTGGAAACACCATATATTTT	CAWSRQGRSGNTIYF
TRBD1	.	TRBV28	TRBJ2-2	TGTGCCAGCAGCGACAGGGTAATCGGGGAGCTGTTTTTT	CASSDRVIGELFF
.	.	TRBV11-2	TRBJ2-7	TGTGCCAGCAGCCGCTCGCAAACAAACCGGGGCCGCTCCTACGAGCAGTACTTC	CASSRSQTNRGRSYEQYF
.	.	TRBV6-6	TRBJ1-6	TGTGCCAGCAGCTCCTCCGGACGGTATAATTCACCCCTCCACTTT	CASSSSGRYNSPLHF
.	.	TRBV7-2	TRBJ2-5	TGTGCCAGCAGCTTACAGGGGCAGGGGAGCCAAGAGACCCAGTACTTC	CASSLQGQGSQETQYF
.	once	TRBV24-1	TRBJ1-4	TGTGCCACCGGGGATCAAGTCCCAACTAATGAAAAACTGTTTTTT	CATGDQVPTNEKLFF
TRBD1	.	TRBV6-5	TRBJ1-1	TGTGCCAGCAAGAGGGACAGCTCCCACACTGAAGCTTTCTTT	CASKRDSSHTEAFF
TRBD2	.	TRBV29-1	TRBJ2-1	TGCAGCCTGGGGACTAGCGGGAGGAATGAGCAGTTCTTC	CSLGTSGRNEQFF
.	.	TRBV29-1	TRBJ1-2	TGCAGCGTTGATGAGTCGCGATTAACTAACTATGGCTACACCTTC	CSVDESRLTNYGYTF
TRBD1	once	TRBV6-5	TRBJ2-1	TGTGCCAGCACGGAGGGGACAGGGGCATTTAATGAGCAGTTCTTC	CASTEGTGAFNEQFF
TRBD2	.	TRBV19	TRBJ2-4	TGTGCCAGTAGTTCCGCGGGGGGGCCAGACATTCAGTACTTC	CASSSAGGPDIQYF
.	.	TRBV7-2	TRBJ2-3	TGTGCCAGCAGCTTAGGTGTAACGGTGGTCGATACGCAGTATTTT	CASSLGVTVVDTQYF
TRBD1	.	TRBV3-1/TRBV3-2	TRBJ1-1	TGTGCCAGCAGCCAAACAGGGGAGAAGGCTTTCTTT	CASSQTGEKAFF
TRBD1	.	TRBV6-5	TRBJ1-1	TGTGCCAGCAGTTACTCTTTGGCCCCAGGGGGCACTGAAGCTTTCTTT	CASSYSLAPGGTEAFF
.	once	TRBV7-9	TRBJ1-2	TGTGCCAGCAGTCATGGGGGGAATGGCTACACCTTC	CASSHGGNGYTF
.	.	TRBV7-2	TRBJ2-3	TGTGCCAGCAGCCATCGAACCCCTACGACAGATACGCAGTATTTT	CASSHRTPTTDTQYF
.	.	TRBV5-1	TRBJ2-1	TGCGCCAGCAGCTTGGTGGAGGTTGGTGAGCAGTTCTTC	CASSLVEVGEQFF